A selection of T cell receptor beta chains follows, all from one sample in a study of beta chain features in type 1 diabetes. Clones were read by immunoSEQ multiplex PCR, and TCRdb kept only the in-frame ones, dropping some. Of 150,000 to 200,000 clones in the sample, 63% were seen once. Material for sequencing was naive CD4+ T cells from blood. These receptors originate from a man aged 25 to 40 with type 1 diabetes. Both conserved end residues are part of each CDR3. Each record gives: D gene, V gene, clone size, J gene, CDR3 DNA, CDR3 protein. D genes are given only for firm matches. Only part of the rows carry a size: once, few, many, or a class if the clone is expanded.

>TRBD1|TRBV28|NA|TRBJ2-7
TGTGCCAGCAGCCTGGGACAGGTCTACGAGCAGTACTTC
CASSLGQVYEQYF
>NA|TRBV2|NA|TRBJ2-6
TGTGCCAGCAGTTATGGCGGGGCCAACGTCCTGACTTTC
CASSYGGANVLTF
>TRBD1|TRBV7-8|few|TRBJ2-7
TGTGCCAGCAGCTTCCGAGACAGGGACCGCTTACTTGTCAACGAGCAGTACTTC
CASSFRDRDRLLVNEQYF
>NA|TRBV4-3|NA|TRBJ1-4
TGCGCCAGCAGCCTCCGACCCAGGGGAGACTTTAATGAAAAACTGTTTTTT
CASSLRPRGDFNEKLFF
>NA|TRBV2|NA|TRBJ2-1
TGTGCCAGCAGAGTAGCGGAGTACAATGAGCAGTTCTTC
CASRVAEYNEQFF
>TRBD1|TRBV29-1|few|TRBJ2-7
TGCAGCGTAGCGACCGGGACAGGGCTCGAGCAGTACTTC
CSVATGTGLEQYF
>NA|TRBV7-2|NA|TRBJ2-5
TGTGCCAGCAGCTTAGGGAGGCAAGAGACCCAGTACTTC
CASSLGRQETQYF
>NA|TRBV7-9|few|TRBJ2-1
TGTGCCAGCAGCCCCATAATCGGCAGCTCCTACAATGAGCAGTTCTTC
CASSPIIGSSYNEQFF
>NA|TRBV4-1|few|TRBJ2-1
TGCGCCAGCAGCCAAGATCGCGTGTACAATGAGCAGTTCTTC
CASSQDRVYNEQFF
>NA|TRBV30|few|TRBJ1-1
TGTGCCTGGAGTGTCCAGGGTGGGTACACTGAAGCTTTCTTT
CAWSVQGGYTEAFF
>TRBD2|TRBV19|NA|TRBJ2-3
TGTGCCAGTAGTTGGCGGGGGGCAGATACGCAGTATTTT
CASSWRGADTQYF
>TRBD1|TRBV9|NA|TRBJ1-6
TGTGCCAGCAGCGACCCCGTTAAGGACAGGGAGTATAATTCACCCCTCCACTTT
CASSDPVKDREYNSPLHF
>NA|TRBV23-1|NA|TRBJ2-1
TGCGCCAGCAGTCAATATGGTAAAGGGTGGAATGAGCAGTTCTTC
CASSQYGKGWNEQFF
>NA|TRBV19|NA|TRBJ1-2
TGTGCCAGTAACCGACCGGGACAAGACTATGGCTACACCTTC
CASNRPGQDYGYTF
>NA|TRBV5-4|NA|TRBJ2-3
TGTGCCAGCAGCATACTGGCAGATACGCAGTATTTT
CASSILADTQYF
>NA|TRBV28|once|TRBJ2-6
TGTGCCAGCAGTCTCCACTCCTTACTGGGGGCCAACGTCCTGACTTTC
CASSLHSLLGANVLTF
>NA|TRBV11-3|NA|TRBJ2-1
TGTGCCAGCAGCTTGAACGGCGGTGAGCAGTTCTTC
CASSLNGGEQFF
>NA|TRBV30|NA|TRBJ1-2
TGTGCCTGGAGTGTAAGGGGAGACTATGGCTACACCTTC
CAWSVRGDYGYTF
>NA|TRBV19|NA|TRBJ2-1
TGTGCCACCTGGGGCAATGAGCAGTTCTTC
CATWGNEQFF
>NA|TRBV4-3|NA|TRBJ2-1
TGCGCCAGCAGCCAAGGGGCCCCGAATGAGCAGTTCTTC
CASSQGAPNEQFF
>NA|TRBV5-1|NA|TRBJ2-6
TGCGCCAGCAGCCCAAGCGGCTCTGGGGCCAACGTCCTGACTTTC
CASSPSGSGANVLTF
>TRBD1|TRBV15|NA|TRBJ2-7
TGTGCCACCAGCAGAGGTCTTCTGGGACAGGACTCCTACGAGCAGTACTTC
CATSRGLLGQDSYEQYF
>TRBD1|TRBV29-1|few|TRBJ2-3
TGCAGCGTTGCGAGGACAGGGATCACAGATACGCAGTATTTT
CSVARTGITDTQYF
>TRBD2|TRBV7-2|NA|TRBJ2-5
TGTGCCAGCAGCTTGCTAGCGGTGAAAGAGACCCAGTACTTC
CASSLLAVKETQYF
>TRBD2|TRBV30|few|TRBJ2-3
TGTGCCTGGAGTGTACCAGCGGGGGGCCTAGATACGCAGTATTTT
CAWSVPAGGLDTQYF
>NA|TRBV4-1|NA|TRBJ2-7
TGCGCCAGCAGCTCACTAACTAGGGTTACCTACGAGCAGTACTTC
CASSSLTRVTYEQYF
>NA|TRBV29-1|once|TRBJ1-2
TGCAGCGTTAGGTGGAAGGATGGCTACACCTTC
CSVRWKDGYTF
>NA|TRBV7-2|NA|TRBJ1-1
TGTGCCAGCAGCTTACAGATGACGGACACTGAAGCTTTCTTT
CASSLQMTDTEAFF
>NA|TRBV20-1|few|TRBJ2-3
TGCAGTGCTAGTCTCGAAGATACGCAGTATTTT
CSASLEDTQYF
>TRBD1|TRBV29-1|few|TRBJ1-1
TGCAGCGTCTACCTAGGGGGCGCGGTTGAAGCTTTCTTT
CSVYLGGAVEAFF
>NA|TRBV20-1|NA|TRBJ1-5
TGCAGTGCTAAAAACGATCAGCCCCAGCATTTT
CSAKNDQPQHF
>NA|TRBV19|NA|TRBJ2-1
TGTGCCAGTAGTACCCGGAATGAGCAGTTCTTC
CASSTRNEQFF
>TRBD2|TRBV29-1|NA|TRBJ2-3
TGCAGCGTCCGCGTAGCGGGGGGAACAGATACGCAGTATTTT
CSVRVAGGTDTQYF
>NA|TRBV11-2|NA|TRBJ2-6
TGTGCCAGCAGCTTAGATTGGACTGGGGCCAACGTCCTGACTTTC
CASSLDWTGANVLTF
>NA|TRBV9|NA|TRBJ2-5
TGTGCCAGCAGCGAGAGGGAGTTCCAGGGGACCCAGTACTTC
CASSEREFQGTQYF
>NA|TRBV7-2|NA|TRBJ2-4
TGTGCCAGCAGCCTGGCCCTCATGGAGGCCAAAAACATTCAGTACTTC
CASSLALMEAKNIQYF
>NA|TRBV7-2|NA|TRBJ1-2
TGTGCCAGCAGCTTAGCGGAGGGTTCAGGAGGCTACACCTTC
CASSLAEGSGGYTF
>NA|TRBV30|few|TRBJ2-6
TGTGCCTGGAGTGGACCGGCGTTCTCTGGGGCCAACGTCCTGACTTTC
CAWSGPAFSGANVLTF
>TRBD1|TRBV4-3|few|TRBJ2-3
TGCGCCAGCAGCCCAGGGGGAGTAGCGGATACGCAGTATTTT
CASSPGGVADTQYF
>NA|TRBV7-7|NA|TRBJ2-5
TGTGCCAGCAGCTTGGTGAAGACCCAGTACTTC
CASSLVKTQYF
>TRBD1|TRBV9|NA|TRBJ2-2
TGTGCCAGCAGCTCTCCCGGGACAGCCGGGGAGCTGTTTTTT
CASSSPGTAGELFF
>TRBD2|TRBV7-9|NA|TRBJ2-3
TGTGCCAGCAGCTTACCTCAGCGGGACACAGATACGCAGTATTTT
CASSLPQRDTDTQYF
>NA|TRBV19|NA|TRBJ2-7
TGTGCCAGTAGACTTGGATACGAGCAGTACTTC
CASRLGYEQYF
>NA|TRBV5-1|few|TRBJ2-3
TGCGCCAGCAGCATGGGACGGTTTAGCACAGATACGCAGTATTTT
CASSMGRFSTDTQYF
>NA|TRBV10-1|once|TRBJ2-5
TGCGCCAGCAGTGAGTCTGGCCCCTCCAGGGAGACCCAGTACTTC
CASSESGPSRETQYF
>TRBD1|TRBV10-3|NA|TRBJ2-7
TGTGCCATCAGCCACGGGACAGGGCGTGATGAGCAGTACTTC
CAISHGTGRDEQYF